The rows below give T cell receptor beta chains drawn from one sample of a study of control samples from healthy donors and cancer patients. Assay used: immunoSEQ multiplex PCR; TCRdb lists only in-frame clones, some missing. Here the sample spans about 150,000 clones, approximately 96% being singletons. Sequencing was performed on blood. The receptors were sampled from a man aged 35 to 55 in good health. CDR3s include the opening cysteine and the closing phenylalanine or tryptophan.

cdr3_aa	j_call	v_call
CASQEGLAGGLHEQYF	TRBJ2-7	TRBV5-1
CATKVAGSYNEQFF	TRBJ2-1	TRBV6-5
CASSHGQGAVEAFF	TRBJ1-1	TRBV13
CASSAPGGPRRANTIYF	TRBJ1-3	TRBV19
CASSFPGGDSPLHF	TRBJ1-6	TRBV7-2
CASQDRGRGNTEAFF	TRBJ1-1	TRBV28
CASIGLAGGELFF	TRBJ2-2	TRBV6-5
CASSFDRAMNTEAFF	TRBJ1-1	TRBV6-5
CASSATGDTIYF	TRBJ1-3	TRBV2
CASSLGQLLSGNTIYF	TRBJ1-3	TRBV5-5
CSVEATDLQAFF	TRBJ1-1	TRBV29-1
CASSDRDDYGYTF	TRBJ1-2	TRBV18
CASSTGTGYTEAFF	TRBJ1-1	TRBV27
CASSLFMGNEKLFF	TRBJ1-4	TRBV27
CASSLGGIDEKLFF	TRBJ1-4	TRBV6-5
CASGPGNTIYF	TRBJ1-3	TRBV6-5
CTSRQGGYTGELFF	TRBJ2-2	TRBV2
CASSPSAGGYEQYF	TRBJ2-7	TRBV18
CASSYSGQVLETQYF	TRBJ2-5	TRBV6-5
CATSPPPYNEQFF	TRBJ2-1	TRBV24-1
CASSLTGQALGYTF	TRBJ1-2	TRBV7-9
CASSLEGAHHQPQHF	TRBJ1-5	TRBV5-1
CAWGTGVTGELFF	TRBJ2-2	TRBV30
CASSSPGPQHF	TRBJ1-5	TRBV28
CASSLTTDTQYF	TRBJ2-3	TRBV5-1
CASSYQGNNSPLHF	TRBJ1-6	TRBV27
CASSPGLAGGLNEQFF	TRBJ2-1	TRBV28
CASIPGTVYPNTEAFF	TRBJ1-1	TRBV7-2
CASSWDSNQPQHF	TRBJ1-5	TRBV19
CASKLGGMNTEAFF	TRBJ1-1	TRBV25-1
CASTRQGPVYEQYF	TRBJ2-7	TRBV19
CASSDRGTDTQYF	TRBJ2-3	TRBV19
CAWSRREDTEAFF	TRBJ1-1	TRBV30
CASSQSRGAADTQYF	TRBJ2-3	TRBV5-1
CASSPLNLEATIYF	TRBJ1-3	TRBV18
CASSEGRDTEAFF	TRBJ1-1	TRBV6-1
CASSPRGFRLNSNNEQFF	TRBJ2-1	TRBV3-1/TRBV3-2
CASSLAPGERYGYTF	TRBJ1-2	TRBV5-1
CASSPGGYDSPLHF	TRBJ1-6	TRBV7-2
CASSWGQGSHNEQFF	TRBJ2-1	TRBV5-8
CASSNGLRGENTEAFF	TRBJ1-1	TRBV21-1
CSASPMRKGEQYF	TRBJ2-7	TRBV20-1
CASSSYGMNTEAFF	TRBJ1-1	TRBV5-1
CASSQSGELFF	TRBJ2-2	TRBV19
CASSFSGGASEQYF	TRBJ2-7	TRBV19
CSVTETGNYGYTF	TRBJ1-2	TRBV29-1
CASSSSWPHNNEQFF	TRBJ2-1	TRBV11-3